A selection of T cell receptor beta chains follows, all from one sample in a study of response to subunit inactivated influenza vaccine. Using its own MiXCR run on the RT-PCR reads, TCRdb lists one record per CDR3 protein. The sample shows over 450,000 distinct CDR3 sequences, over 10% of them seen only once. Source: PBMCs from blood, taken roughly 6 weeks after vaccination. These receptors all come from a man aged 50-60 years who received an inactivated influenza vaccine. The CDR3 runs from the conserved cysteine through the conserved F or W. A D gene is named only where the DNA matches it firmly. Clone size is stated in some rows and not others, as once, few, many or a class when expanded.

CASRSGQGPNQPQHF TGCGCCAGCAGGTCAGGCCAGGGACCTAATCAGCCCCAGCATTTT - - TRBJ1-5 15 TRBV5-1
CASSEGGLGVGQPQHF TGTGCCAGCAGTGAAGGCGGGCTGGGTGTAGGTCAGCCCCAGCATTTT once - TRBJ1-5 16 TRBV6-1
CASRARGTSGPGSGANVLTF TGTGCCAGCAGAGCCCGCGGGACTAGCGGTCCCGGCTCTGGGGCCAACGTCCTGACTTTC few TRBD2 TRBJ2-6 20 TRBV6-2/TRBV6-3
CASSQVPMTGLGADTQYF TGTGCCAGCAGCCAAGTCCCTATGACTGGCCTCGGGGCAGATACGCAGTATTTT - - TRBJ2-3 18 TRBV4-2
CASRIGQPNTEAFF TGTGCCAGCAGGATTGGACAGCCCAACACTGAAGCTTTCTTT few - TRBJ1-1 14 TRBV12-3/TRBV12-4
CASSSGPLDTQYF TGTGCCAGCAGCTCAGGACCTTTAGATACGCAGTATTTT many - TRBJ2-3 13 TRBV7-2
CSATSSQGKDTQYF TGCAGTGCTACTTCTTCCCAGGGCAAGGATACGCAGTATTTT - - TRBJ2-3 14 TRBV20-1
CASNYFGARYSNQPQHF TGTGCCAGCAATTACTTCGGGGCCCGGTATAGCAATCAGCCCCAGCATTTT - - TRBJ1-5 17 TRBV6-2/TRBV6-3
CASSVLAGYGTYEQYF TGTGCCAGCAGTGTGCTAGCGGGGTATGGCACCTACGAGCAGTACTTC - TRBD2 TRBJ2-7 16 TRBV2
CASSLASGRTDTQYF TGTGCCAGCAGCTTAGCGAGTGGGCGCACAGATACGCAGTATTTT - - TRBJ2-3 15 TRBV7-6
CSARDSPSYEQYF TGCAGTGCTAGAGACAGCCCGTCCTACGAGCAGTACTTC few - TRBJ2-7 13 TRBV20-1
CASSLSHTQYF TGTGCCAGCAGCTTAAGTCATACCCAGTACTTC few - TRBJ2-5 11 TRBV6-1
CASSLRDGTQYF TGTGCCAGCAGCTTGCGGGATGGTACGCAGTATTTT - - TRBJ2-3 12 TRBV7-2
CASSGGPQTDTQYF TGTGCCAGCAGCGGCGGACCACAAACAGATACGCAGTATTTT few - TRBJ2-3 14 TRBV9
CASSLGVGGHEQFF TGTGCCAGCAGTTTAGGGGTAGGAGGGCATGAGCAGTTCTTC once - TRBJ2-1 14 TRBV27
CASSSDRGRVYEQFF TGTGCCAGCAGCAGCGACAGGGGGCGCGTCTATGAGCAGTTCTTC - TRBD1 TRBJ2-1 15 TRBV9
CASSPQRGDQETQYF TGTGCCAGCAGCCCCCAGCGGGGGGACCAAGAGACCCAGTACTTC many TRBD2 TRBJ2-5 15 TRBV9
CASSFVGSGANVLTF TGTGCCAGCAGTTTTGTGGGGTCAGGGGCCAACGTCCTGACTTTC many - TRBJ2-6 15 TRBV12-3/TRBV12-4
CASSLEAGLHQPQHF TGTGCCAGCAGTTTAGAGGCAGGCCTTCATCAGCCCCAGCATTTT few - TRBJ1-5 15 TRBV28
CASSLASLRGYEQYF TGCGCCAGCAGCTTGGCCAGCCTCCGGGGCTACGAGCAGTACTTC - - TRBJ2-7 15 TRBV5-1
CASSFLGSLGLPYEQYF TGTGCCAGCAGCTTCCTTGGGAGTCTAGGCCTCCCCTACGAGCAGTACTTC many - TRBJ2-7 17 TRBV7-2
CASSLTGGYMLDYGYTF TGCGCCAGCAGCTTGACAGGGGGCTATATGTTGGACTATGGCTACACCTTC - TRBD1 TRBJ1-2 17 TRBV5-1
CASSNPAGAGETQYF TGTGCCAGCAGTAACCCGGCGGGGGCGGGGGAGACCCAGTACTTC - - TRBJ2-5 15 TRBV12-3/TRBV12-4
CASGLAGSLGNEQFF TGTGCCAGTGGACTAGCGGGGTCCTTGGGCAATGAGCAGTTCTTC - TRBD2 TRBJ2-1 15 TRBV19
CSARVGGEMSYEQYF TGCAGTGCTAGAGTCGGGGGAGAGATGAGCTACGAGCAGTACTTC - - TRBJ2-7 15 TRBV20-1
CATSEGAIAGELFF TGTGCCACCAGTGAGGGGGCAATTGCCGGGGAGCTGTTTTTT few TRBD1 TRBJ2-2 14 TRBV15
CASSNGPLNQPQHF TGTGCCAGCAGTAACGGGCCCCTCAATCAGCCCCAGCATTTT few - TRBJ1-5 14 TRBV12-3/TRBV12-4
CASTGGIGTSGTHPSSYNEQFF TGTGCCAGCACTGGCGGGATCGGGACTAGCGGGACCCACCCGAGCTCCTACAATGAGCAGTTCTTC few TRBD2 TRBJ2-1 22 TRBV5-4
CASSLEGQGENLNF TGCGCCAGCAGCTTGGAGGGACAGGGTGAGAACCTTAACTTC - TRBD1 TRBJ2-7 14 TRBV5-1
CVSSLGLSGWVETQYF TGTGTCAGCAGCTTAGGTCTATCCGGTTGGGTTGAGACCCAGTACTTC - - TRBJ2-5 16 TRBV7-8
CASSKDRSLNSPLHF TGCGCCAGCAGCAAAGACAGGAGTTTAAATTCACCCCTCCACTTT few - TRBJ1-6 15 TRBV5-1
CSVETSGTDTQYF TGCAGCGTTGAGACTAGCGGCACAGATACGCAGTATTTT few TRBD2 TRBJ2-3 13 TRBV29-1
CASSLTGTRTDTQYF TGCGCCAGCAGCTTGACAGGGACCCGCACAGATACGCAGTATTTT few - TRBJ2-3 15 TRBV5-1
CASSLDYYEQYF TGTGCCAGCAGCTTAGACTACTACGAGCAGTACTTC many - TRBJ2-7 12 TRBV7-2
CASGLIGQANEKLFF TGTGCCAGCGGTTTAATCGGACAGGCTAATGAAAAACTGTTTTTT once TRBD1 TRBJ1-4 15 TRBV7-2
CASSSAGTGIEQYF TGCGCCAGCAGCTCCGCCGGGACAGGAATCGAGCAGTACTTC few TRBD1 TRBJ2-7 14 TRBV5-1
CATSGQTYQETQYF TGTGCCACCTCGGGACAGACCTACCAAGAGACCCAGTACTTC few TRBD1 TRBJ2-5 14 TRBV7-2
CATSRGDTHEQYF TGTGCCACCAGCAGAGGTGACACCCACGAGCAGTACTTC few - TRBJ2-7 13 TRBV15
CASSRTGTGFYNEQFF TGCGCCAGCAGCCGAACCGGGACAGGATTCTACAATGAGCAGTTCTTC - TRBD1 TRBJ2-1 16 TRBV4-3
CASRRRTSGGRHQETQYF TGTGCCAGCAGACGAAGGACTAGCGGGGGGCGTCACCAAGAGACCCAGTACTTC few TRBD2 TRBJ2-5 18 TRBV6-2/TRBV6-3
CASSQVQGTPSEQYF TGCGCCAGCAGCCAAGTGCAAGGGACACCTTCCGAGCAGTACTTC - - TRBJ2-7 15 TRBV4-1
CASRLFSGEITDTQYF TGTGCCAGCAGACTCTTTAGCGGGGAAATCACAGATACGCAGTATTTT - TRBD2 TRBJ2-3 16 TRBV7-2
CASSQDRMGSQPQHF TGTGCCAGCAGCCAAGATCGCATGGGGTCTCAGCCCCAGCATTTT few - TRBJ1-5 15 TRBV4-2
CASSHNNRGDEQFF TGTGCCAGCAGTCACAACAACAGGGGGGATGAGCAGTTCTTC few TRBD1 TRBJ2-1 14 TRBV27
CASSQAQGAPYEQYF TGCGCCAGCAGCCAAGCCCAGGGGGCTCCCTACGAGCAGTACTTC few TRBD1 TRBJ2-7 15 TRBV4-3
CAIGRRTDTRELFF TGTGCCATCGGACGGAGAACCGACACCAGGGAGCTGTTTTTT - - TRBJ2-2 14 TRBV10-3
CASSQGAPYEQYF TGTGCCAGCAGCCAGGGAGCTCCCTACGAGCAGTACTTC few - TRBJ2-7 13 TRBV12-3/TRBV12-4
CASSPSGDTGPYGYTF TGTGCCAGCAGCCCCTCCGGGGACACCGGTCCCTATGGCTACACCTTC few - TRBJ1-2 16 TRBV3-1
CSASGLAVNSYEQYF TGCAGTGCTTCGGGACTAGCGGTTAACTCCTACGAGCAGTACTTC - TRBD2 TRBJ2-7 15 TRBV20-1
CSARDDERRYNEQFF TGCAGTGCTAGAGATGACGAGCGGCGCTACAATGAGCAGTTCTTC - - TRBJ2-1 15 TRBV20-1
CASSYSGGPADTQYF TGTGCCAGCAGTTACTCGGGGGGCCCTGCAGATACGCAGTATTTT - - TRBJ2-3 15 TRBV6-2/TRBV6-3
CSATIGYGYTF TGCAGTGCCACTATCGGCTATGGCTACACCTTC - - TRBJ1-2 11 TRBV20-1
CASKGYGTSGRADYYEQYF TGCGCCAGCAAGGGATATGGGACTAGCGGGAGGGCCGACTACTACGAGCAGTACTTC few TRBD2 TRBJ2-7 19 TRBV5-1
CASSLTGLAASTDTQYF TGTGCCAGCAGTTTAACGGGACTAGCGGCTAGCACAGATACGCAGTATTTT few TRBD2 TRBJ2-3 17 TRBV28